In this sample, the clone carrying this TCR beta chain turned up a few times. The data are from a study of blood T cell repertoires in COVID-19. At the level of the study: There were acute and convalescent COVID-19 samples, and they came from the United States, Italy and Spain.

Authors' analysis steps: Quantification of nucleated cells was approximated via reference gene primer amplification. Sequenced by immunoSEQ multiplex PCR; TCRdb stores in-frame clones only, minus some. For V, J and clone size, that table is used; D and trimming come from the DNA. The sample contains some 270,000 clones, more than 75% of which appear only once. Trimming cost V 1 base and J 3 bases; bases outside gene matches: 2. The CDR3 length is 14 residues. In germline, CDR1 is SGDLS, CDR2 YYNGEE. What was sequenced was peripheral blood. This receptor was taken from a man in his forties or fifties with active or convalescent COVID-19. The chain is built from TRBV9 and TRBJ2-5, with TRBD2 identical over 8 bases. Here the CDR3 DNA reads TGTGCCAGCAGCGTACAACTAGCGGAAGAGACCCAGTACTTC. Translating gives CASSVQLAEETQYF.